Listed below are T cell receptor beta chains from one sample, sequenced in a study of OX40 agonist ivuxolimab in advanced cancers. Profiling relied on immunoSEQ multiplex PCR, and the TCRdb table lists in-frame clones only, not all of them. The sample shows some 50,000 clones, 80% to 85% of them seen only once. The sample here was CD4+ or CD8+ T cells sorted from blood, taken in a trial of the OX40 agonist ivuxolimab. The receptor source for this set is an adult with an advanced solid tumor such as melanoma, head and neck, liver or kidney cancer. Each CDR3 is given with its conserved first and last residue. The order of the fields is D gene, clone size, V gene, J gene, CDR3 DNA, CDR3 protein. A D gene is named only where the DNA matches it firmly. Clone size is not always given. Where it is, it says once, few, many or a class for expanded clones.

-	few	TRBV6-6	TRBJ2-7	TGTGCCAGCAGTTACTCGCACAGTCCCTACGAGCAGTACTTC	CASSYSHSPYEQYF
-	-	TRBV5-6	TRBJ2-1	TGTGCCAGCAGCCCGGGGGTCATTTACAATGAGCAGTTCTTC	CASSPGVIYNEQFF
-	-	TRBV5-1	TRBJ2-3	TGCGCCAGCAGCCTTTGGCGGACAGCGGGCTCAGATACGCAGTATTTT	CASSLWRTAGSDTQYF
-	once	TRBV9	TRBJ1-1	TGTGCCAGCAGCGTAGGAGGGGTGGGCACTGAAGCTTTCTTT	CASSVGGVGTEAFF
-	-	TRBV4-3	TRBJ1-1	TGCGCCAGCAGCCAGTACATGAACACTGAAGCTTTCTTT	CASSQYMNTEAFF
TRBD2	-	TRBV27	TRBJ2-5	TGTGCCAGCAATATGGGTAGCGGGAGTGGAGAGACCCAGTACTTC	CASNMGSGSGETQYF
TRBD1	-	TRBV5-1	TRBJ1-2	TGCGCCAGCAGACCTGCCGGGACAGGGGTGGTCTTCTATGGCTACACCTTC	CASRPAGTGVVFYGYTF
-	-	TRBV29-1	TRBJ2-3	TGCAGCGTATATCCATGGGAGGAGGGGGGACAAAATACGCAGTATTTT	CSVYPWEEGGQNTQYF
-	-	TRBV7-8	TRBJ1-1	TGTGCCAGCAGCGGGCCCGACAGGATGAACACTGAAGCTTTCTTT	CASSGPDRMNTEAFF
-	-	TRBV4-3	TRBJ1-2	TGCGCCAGCAGCCAAGACCGGGGGGCCTATGGCTACACCTTC	CASSQDRGAYGYTF
-	-	TRBV4-1	TRBJ2-7	TGCGCCAGCAGCCTAGACAGATTCTACGAGCAGTACTTC	CASSLDRFYEQYF
-	few	TRBV18	TRBJ2-7	TGTGCCAGCTCACCTTCAGGGGAGTCTACCTACGAGCAGTACTTC	CASSPSGESTYEQYF
-	few	TRBV18	TRBJ2-7	TGTGCCAGCTCACCGGGCTACCTCTACGAGCAGTACTTC	CASSPGYLYEQYF
TRBD1	-	TRBV4-1	TRBJ2-7	TGCGCCAGCAGCCCAGGGGGAACAGGGGTGTACGAGCAGTACTTC	CASSPGGTGVYEQYF
TRBD1	-	TRBV11-1	TRBJ2-2	TGTGCCAGCAGCTTAGGGACAGGGGCCGGGGAGCTGTTTTTT	CASSLGTGAGELFF
TRBD1	-	TRBV13	TRBJ1-3	TGTGCCAGCAGCCCGAGGGACAGAGGGGACACCATATATTTT	CASSPRDRGDTIYF
-	-	TRBV2	TRBJ1-2	TGTGCCAGCACAGACGGGGATGTCTATGGCTACACCTTC	CASTDGDVYGYTF
-	once	TRBV28	TRBJ1-4	TGTGCCAGCAGTCCACCACCATTCAACACAGGAGATAATGAAAAACTGTTTTTT	CASSPPPFNTGDNEKLFF
-	once	TRBV19	TRBJ1-5	TGTGCCAGTAGTATGGATGGGAGTCAGCCCCAGCATTTT	CASSMDGSQPQHF
-	few	TRBV28	TRBJ1-1	TGTGCCAGCACACCCTACGCGGGGATTTTCACTGAAGCTTTCTTT	CASTPYAGIFTEAFF
TRBD2	-	TRBV5-6	TRBJ2-3	TGTGCCAGCCGGGCCCGGCGGGGGGCCTTAAGGGCAGATACGCAGTATTTT	CASRARRGALRADTQYF
-	-	TRBV11-2	TRBJ2-5	TGTGCCAGCAGCTTAGCCTTTTCACAGAAAGAGACCCAGTACTTC	CASSLAFSQKETQYF
TRBD1	-	TRBV6-5	TRBJ2-5	TGTGCCAGCAGTAATAGGGTACAGGGGTCGACCCAGTACTTC	CASSNRVQGSTQYF
-	-	TRBV15	TRBJ2-3	TGTGCCACCAGCAGAGATTCGAACACAGATACGCAGTATTTT	CATSRDSNTDTQYF
-	once	TRBV7-2	TRBJ2-5	TGTGCCAGCAGCCCAGAGGGGGAGACCCAGTACTTC	CASSPEGETQYF
TRBD2	-	TRBV30	TRBJ2-1	TGTGCCTGGAGTGTACTAGCGGGAGATTGGTCCTACAATGAGCAGTTCTTC	CAWSVLAGDWSYNEQFF
-	-	TRBV28	TRBJ1-1	TGTGCCAGCAGGATCCAGAACTTGAACACTGAAGCTTTCTTT	CASRIQNLNTEAFF
-	-	TRBV5-4	TRBJ2-3	TGTGCCAGCAGCTTTGGGGAGTCGAGGGATACGCAGTATTTT	CASSFGESRDTQYF
TRBD2	-	TRBV28	TRBJ2-1	TGTGCCAGCTCCCGGACTAGCGGGGGGGGCAATGAGCAGTTCTTC	CASSRTSGGGNEQFF
-	-	TRBV6-1	TRBJ1-5	TGTGCCAGCAGTAACAGTGGAAATCAGCCCCAGCATTTT	CASSNSGNQPQHF
TRBD1	-	TRBV9	TRBJ1-1	TGTGCCAGCAGTTCTGGACAGGCGAACACTGAAGCTTTCTTT	CASSSGQANTEAFF
TRBD2	few	TRBV5-1	TRBJ2-3	TGCGCCAGCAGCCCAGGGACTATCACAGATACGCAGTATTTT	CASSPGTITDTQYF
TRBD1	few	TRBV19	TRBJ1-2	TGTGCCAGTAGTATAGACGCCGGGACAGGGTATCGGAACTATGGCTACACCTTC	CASSIDAGTGYRNYGYTF
TRBD1	-	TRBV5-1	TRBJ2-3	TGCGCCAGCAGCGGCACCTCGGGACAGCGCACAGATACGCAGTATTTT	CASSGTSGQRTDTQYF
-	-	TRBV12-2	TRBJ2-1	TGTGCAAGTCTGGGGACTAGCGGGAGCGCGGACCGCAATGAGCAGTTCTTC	CASLGTSGSADRNEQFF
TRBD1	-	TRBV28	TRBJ1-1	TGTGCCAGCAGTTACACCGGGACAGGGGCTGAAGCTTTCTTT	CASSYTGTGAEAFF
-	-	TRBV6-6	TRBJ1-6	TGTGCCAGCACCGCCGCAACGAATTCACCCCTCCACTTT	CASTAATNSPLHF
TRBD2	-	TRBV27	TRBJ2-3	TGTGCCAGCAGTTATAGCGGGGCCGCAGATACGCAGTATTTT	CASSYSGAADTQYF
TRBD2	-	TRBV11-2	TRBJ2-2	TGTGCCAGCAGCCCTGTCACTAGCGCCACCGGGGAGCTGTTTTTT	CASSPVTSATGELFF
-	-	TRBV6-1	TRBJ2-1	TGTGCCAGCAGTGACTCCTACAATGAGCAGTTCTTC	CASSDSYNEQFF
-	once	TRBV7-2	TRBJ2-7	TGTGCCAGCAGCTCATTTTACGAGCAGTACTTC	CASSSFYEQYF
-	once	TRBV4-2	TRBJ1-2	TGTGCCAGCAGCCAAGATCAAACAGCCTATGGCTACACCTTC	CASSQDQTAYGYTF
-	-	TRBV6-1	TRBJ2-3	TGTGCCAGCAGTGAAGCTGGAGGGGCGGGCGGAACAGATACGCAGTATTTT	CASSEAGGAGGTDTQYF
-	once	TRBV19	TRBJ2-2	TGTGCCAGTACCGATACCGGGGAGCTGTTTTTT	CASTDTGELFF
-	-	TRBV7-2	TRBJ2-2	TGTGCCAGCAGCTCTGGATCCTACACCGGGGAGCTGTTTTTT	CASSSGSYTGELFF